This T cell receptor beta chain came from a study of OX40 agonist ivuxolimab in advanced cancers. Study overall: Hepatocellular carcinoma, melanoma, renal cell or head and neck cancer was diagnosed in the dose-escalation patients.

TCRdb's table, derived via immunoSEQ multiplex PCR, lists solely in-frame clones and lacks some. The sample yields roughly 130,000 clones, roughly 93% seen once. Germline loops: CDR1 SGHTA, CDR2 FQGNSA. The CDR3 is 13 amino acids. V was pared by 5 bases and J by 3 bases, with 10 bases between. This clonotype originated in an adult with an advanced solid tumor such as melanoma, head and neck, liver or kidney cancer. Material: CD4+ or CD8+ T cells sorted from blood, obtained in a trial of the OX40 agonist ivuxolimab. This sequence joins TRBV7-2 and TRBJ2-5; no clear D gene. The CDR3 nucleotides read TGTGCCAGCAGCCTATGGGAAAAAGAGACCCAGTACTTC. The encoded protein is CASSLWEKETQYF.